The clone carrying this TCR beta chain has a handful of counts. As yet, its antigen is unknown. These data are taken from a study of CD8 T cells in ankylosing spondylitis. General study results and limits: Matched ankylosing spondylitis synovial fluid reportedly showed significant enrichment of disease-linked clones. Characteristic, it appeared, of ankylosing spondylitis blood was a TCR beta motif of eight or nine highly homologous variants.

One entry per CDR3 protein, called by TCRdb with MiXCR from the 5' RACE reads. The sample lists about 800,000 distinct CDR3 sequences, over 9.5% occurring once. Sequences were obtained from blood, either unsorted or a sorted T cell fraction (not recorded which). This TCR was sampled from a male donor with ankylosing spondylitis.

CDR3 residues: CAISETPGPGNGRYEQYF. The CDR3 region has the DNA TGTGCCATCAGTGAGACCCCCGGCCCAGGAAACGGTAGATACGAGCAGTACTTC. The V and J genes are TRBV10-3 and TRBJ2-7, with D uncertain. Trimming cost V 2 bases and J 4 bases, with 24 bases left between them. The length of the CDR3 is 18 residues. Germline V gene data show CDR1 as ENHRY and CDR2 as SYGVKD.